The 6 T cell receptor beta chains given below trace back to one sample, sequenced in a study of OX40 agonist ivuxolimab in advanced cancers. Profiled with immunoSEQ multiplex PCR; TCRdb holds only in-frame clones, not every one. The sample holds under 65,000 clones, about nine tenths seen once. This specimen was CD4+ or CD8+ T cells sorted from blood, taken in a trial of the OX40 agonist ivuxolimab. Receptor source: an adult with an advanced solid tumor such as melanoma, head and neck, liver or kidney cancer.

CDR3 sequence (DNA): TGTGCCAGCAGCGTCCGACTGATGAACACCGGGGAGCTGTTTTTT. Translation: CASSVRLMNTGELFF. The rearrangement uses TRBV9 and TRBJ2-2; D is uncertain. Germline V gene data show CDR1 as SGDLS and CDR2 as YYNGEE. The V gene lost 2 bases and the J gene lost 1 base, with 9 bases spanning the gap. The CDR3 has 15 amino acids.

In this sample, this clone turned up once. The chain recombines TRBV7-3 with TRBJ2-1; 9 bases are a match to TRBD2. The V segment lost 4 bases and the J segment 3 bases; nucleotides outside the gene matches: 7. The germline V gene encodes CDR1 SGHTA and CDR2 FQGTGA. CDR3 size: 16 residues. CDR3: CASSSRKTSGYNEQFF. The DNA for the CDR3 is TGTGCCAGCAGCTCCCGGAAGACTAGCGGCTACAATGAGCAGTTCTTC.

V is TRBV10-3 and J is TRBJ1-1, with 7 nucleotides matching TRBD1. The length of the CDR3 is 13 residues. V lost 6 bases and J lost 5; bases outside the gene matches: 6. Looked up from germline, CDR1 is ENHRY and CDR2 is SYGVKD. CDR3 region: CAISDRVGTEAFF. CDR3 coding DNA: TGTGCCATCAGCGACAGGGTAGGGACTGAAGCTTTCTTT.

The chain recombines TRBV11-2 with TRBJ2-1, with 8 bases identical to TRBD2. The CDR3 is 15 amino acids. The V and J ends lost 3 bases and 0 bases, in that order; junction bases with no gene match: 1. CDR1 and CDR2 from the germline V gene are SGHAT and FQNNGV. DNA of the CDR3: TGTGCCAGCAGCTTTCGGGGGGGCTCCTACAATGAGCAGTTCTTC. Protein product: CASSFRGGSYNEQFF.

The chain carries TRBV6-5 and TRBJ2-7; 9 bases are shared with TRBD2. The germline V gene has CDR1 MNHEY and CDR2 SVGAGI. Trimming cost V 4 bases and J 6 bases; bases outside gene matches: 7. The CDR3 is 14 amino acids. The CDR3 DNA follows: TGTGCCAGCAGTTTTCAGCGGGAGGTCCTCGAGCAGTACTTC. Translating gives CASSFQREVLEQYF.

The chain couples TRBV4-2 to TRBJ2-3; weak D call: TRBD1 (6 bases). The CDR3 has 15 residues. Germline lookup yields CDR1 LGHNA and CDR2 YNFKEQ. With 0 bases removed from V and 5 bases from J, the gap between germline ends came to 12 bases. The CDR3 DNA follows: TGTGCCAGCAGCCAAGAGTTAGCAGGGGAAGATACGCAGTATTTT. Residues: CASSQELAGEDTQYF.